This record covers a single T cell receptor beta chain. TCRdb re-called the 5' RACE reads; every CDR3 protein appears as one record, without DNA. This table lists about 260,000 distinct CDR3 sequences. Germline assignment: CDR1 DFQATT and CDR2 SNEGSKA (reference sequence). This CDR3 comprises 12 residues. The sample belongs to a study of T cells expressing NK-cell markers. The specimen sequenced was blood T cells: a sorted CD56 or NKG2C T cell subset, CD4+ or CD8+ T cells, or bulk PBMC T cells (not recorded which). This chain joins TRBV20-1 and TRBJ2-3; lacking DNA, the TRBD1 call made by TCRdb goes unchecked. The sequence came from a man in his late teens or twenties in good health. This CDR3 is CSGGRGADTQYF.